Listed here is a single T cell receptor (beta chain). Its antigen has not been determined. This entry is derived from a study of T cells expressing NK-cell markers (dated by TCRdb to about 2020). In the study overall: Three sorted T-cell subsets (CD3+CD56+NKG2C+, CD3+CD56+NKG2C- and CD3+CD56-NKG2C+) from fewer than 10 donors had their TCR beta-chain repertoires profiled. Among the eight sequenced donors, seven were HCMV-seropositive and one was HCMV-seronegative. The eight sequenced donors were randomly selected healthy volunteers, three men and five women. Illumina HiSeq 2000/2500, MiSeq or NextSeq was used to sequence libraries as 2 x 150 bp reads. What the authors observed across the whole study: Whether the expanded NKG2C-expressing T cell clones were specific for HCMV antigens remained unclear. In six donors, the dominant CD3+CD56+NKG2C+ clonotypes were among the top 10 CD8+ clonotypes and accounted for about 1.0-7.5% of CD8+ T cells. Those dominant clonotypes were again the most abundant among CD3+CD56-NKG2C+ cells in a handful of donors, at roughly 25-60.1%.

HCMV-specific IgG was detected in serum with a commercial ELISA kit to determine HCMV serostatus. Ficoll density gradient centrifugation was used to isolate peripheral blood mononuclear cells from blood. The listed sequencing device is Illumina HiSeq 2000. TCR beta cDNA libraries were made by 5'RACE template switching that added a universal primer site and unique molecular identifiers. Synthesis of cDNA was primed from the TCR beta constant segment and was followed by two consecutive PCR amplification steps. The authors' pipeline ran thus. Reads were demultiplexed and grouped by UMI with MIGEC, and clonotypes were assembled and quantified with MiTCR. To exclude erroneous sequences, only TCR cDNA sequences supported by at least two reads were retained. The tcR package was used for downstream repertoire analysis, with clonotypes matched between fractions based on CDR3 nucleotide sequence plus V segment. VDJmatch was used to annotate antigen specificity against VDJdb, with one amino acid substitution allowed in CDR3. After reprocessing by TCRdb, each CDR3 protein sequence is one entry, and no DNA is given. TCRdb, not the authors, supplied the V and J calls. This sample's clone table shows about 550,000 distinct CDR3 sequences. The ten largest clones add up to approximately 3.6% of the sample.

The CDR3 numbers 13 residues from cysteine through phenylalanine. No DNA appears here. Looking up the germline V gene yields CDR1 SQVTM and CDR2 ANQGSEA. This sequence was found in a man in his late teens or twenties in good health. Donor details come from another sample of the same person, matched by shared clones. Recombination linked TRBV29-1 to TRBJ2-5. The sample was blood T cells: a sorted CD56 or NKG2C T cell subset, CD4+ or CD8+ T cells, or bulk PBMC T cells (not recorded which). The CDR3: CSVEERGRETQYF.